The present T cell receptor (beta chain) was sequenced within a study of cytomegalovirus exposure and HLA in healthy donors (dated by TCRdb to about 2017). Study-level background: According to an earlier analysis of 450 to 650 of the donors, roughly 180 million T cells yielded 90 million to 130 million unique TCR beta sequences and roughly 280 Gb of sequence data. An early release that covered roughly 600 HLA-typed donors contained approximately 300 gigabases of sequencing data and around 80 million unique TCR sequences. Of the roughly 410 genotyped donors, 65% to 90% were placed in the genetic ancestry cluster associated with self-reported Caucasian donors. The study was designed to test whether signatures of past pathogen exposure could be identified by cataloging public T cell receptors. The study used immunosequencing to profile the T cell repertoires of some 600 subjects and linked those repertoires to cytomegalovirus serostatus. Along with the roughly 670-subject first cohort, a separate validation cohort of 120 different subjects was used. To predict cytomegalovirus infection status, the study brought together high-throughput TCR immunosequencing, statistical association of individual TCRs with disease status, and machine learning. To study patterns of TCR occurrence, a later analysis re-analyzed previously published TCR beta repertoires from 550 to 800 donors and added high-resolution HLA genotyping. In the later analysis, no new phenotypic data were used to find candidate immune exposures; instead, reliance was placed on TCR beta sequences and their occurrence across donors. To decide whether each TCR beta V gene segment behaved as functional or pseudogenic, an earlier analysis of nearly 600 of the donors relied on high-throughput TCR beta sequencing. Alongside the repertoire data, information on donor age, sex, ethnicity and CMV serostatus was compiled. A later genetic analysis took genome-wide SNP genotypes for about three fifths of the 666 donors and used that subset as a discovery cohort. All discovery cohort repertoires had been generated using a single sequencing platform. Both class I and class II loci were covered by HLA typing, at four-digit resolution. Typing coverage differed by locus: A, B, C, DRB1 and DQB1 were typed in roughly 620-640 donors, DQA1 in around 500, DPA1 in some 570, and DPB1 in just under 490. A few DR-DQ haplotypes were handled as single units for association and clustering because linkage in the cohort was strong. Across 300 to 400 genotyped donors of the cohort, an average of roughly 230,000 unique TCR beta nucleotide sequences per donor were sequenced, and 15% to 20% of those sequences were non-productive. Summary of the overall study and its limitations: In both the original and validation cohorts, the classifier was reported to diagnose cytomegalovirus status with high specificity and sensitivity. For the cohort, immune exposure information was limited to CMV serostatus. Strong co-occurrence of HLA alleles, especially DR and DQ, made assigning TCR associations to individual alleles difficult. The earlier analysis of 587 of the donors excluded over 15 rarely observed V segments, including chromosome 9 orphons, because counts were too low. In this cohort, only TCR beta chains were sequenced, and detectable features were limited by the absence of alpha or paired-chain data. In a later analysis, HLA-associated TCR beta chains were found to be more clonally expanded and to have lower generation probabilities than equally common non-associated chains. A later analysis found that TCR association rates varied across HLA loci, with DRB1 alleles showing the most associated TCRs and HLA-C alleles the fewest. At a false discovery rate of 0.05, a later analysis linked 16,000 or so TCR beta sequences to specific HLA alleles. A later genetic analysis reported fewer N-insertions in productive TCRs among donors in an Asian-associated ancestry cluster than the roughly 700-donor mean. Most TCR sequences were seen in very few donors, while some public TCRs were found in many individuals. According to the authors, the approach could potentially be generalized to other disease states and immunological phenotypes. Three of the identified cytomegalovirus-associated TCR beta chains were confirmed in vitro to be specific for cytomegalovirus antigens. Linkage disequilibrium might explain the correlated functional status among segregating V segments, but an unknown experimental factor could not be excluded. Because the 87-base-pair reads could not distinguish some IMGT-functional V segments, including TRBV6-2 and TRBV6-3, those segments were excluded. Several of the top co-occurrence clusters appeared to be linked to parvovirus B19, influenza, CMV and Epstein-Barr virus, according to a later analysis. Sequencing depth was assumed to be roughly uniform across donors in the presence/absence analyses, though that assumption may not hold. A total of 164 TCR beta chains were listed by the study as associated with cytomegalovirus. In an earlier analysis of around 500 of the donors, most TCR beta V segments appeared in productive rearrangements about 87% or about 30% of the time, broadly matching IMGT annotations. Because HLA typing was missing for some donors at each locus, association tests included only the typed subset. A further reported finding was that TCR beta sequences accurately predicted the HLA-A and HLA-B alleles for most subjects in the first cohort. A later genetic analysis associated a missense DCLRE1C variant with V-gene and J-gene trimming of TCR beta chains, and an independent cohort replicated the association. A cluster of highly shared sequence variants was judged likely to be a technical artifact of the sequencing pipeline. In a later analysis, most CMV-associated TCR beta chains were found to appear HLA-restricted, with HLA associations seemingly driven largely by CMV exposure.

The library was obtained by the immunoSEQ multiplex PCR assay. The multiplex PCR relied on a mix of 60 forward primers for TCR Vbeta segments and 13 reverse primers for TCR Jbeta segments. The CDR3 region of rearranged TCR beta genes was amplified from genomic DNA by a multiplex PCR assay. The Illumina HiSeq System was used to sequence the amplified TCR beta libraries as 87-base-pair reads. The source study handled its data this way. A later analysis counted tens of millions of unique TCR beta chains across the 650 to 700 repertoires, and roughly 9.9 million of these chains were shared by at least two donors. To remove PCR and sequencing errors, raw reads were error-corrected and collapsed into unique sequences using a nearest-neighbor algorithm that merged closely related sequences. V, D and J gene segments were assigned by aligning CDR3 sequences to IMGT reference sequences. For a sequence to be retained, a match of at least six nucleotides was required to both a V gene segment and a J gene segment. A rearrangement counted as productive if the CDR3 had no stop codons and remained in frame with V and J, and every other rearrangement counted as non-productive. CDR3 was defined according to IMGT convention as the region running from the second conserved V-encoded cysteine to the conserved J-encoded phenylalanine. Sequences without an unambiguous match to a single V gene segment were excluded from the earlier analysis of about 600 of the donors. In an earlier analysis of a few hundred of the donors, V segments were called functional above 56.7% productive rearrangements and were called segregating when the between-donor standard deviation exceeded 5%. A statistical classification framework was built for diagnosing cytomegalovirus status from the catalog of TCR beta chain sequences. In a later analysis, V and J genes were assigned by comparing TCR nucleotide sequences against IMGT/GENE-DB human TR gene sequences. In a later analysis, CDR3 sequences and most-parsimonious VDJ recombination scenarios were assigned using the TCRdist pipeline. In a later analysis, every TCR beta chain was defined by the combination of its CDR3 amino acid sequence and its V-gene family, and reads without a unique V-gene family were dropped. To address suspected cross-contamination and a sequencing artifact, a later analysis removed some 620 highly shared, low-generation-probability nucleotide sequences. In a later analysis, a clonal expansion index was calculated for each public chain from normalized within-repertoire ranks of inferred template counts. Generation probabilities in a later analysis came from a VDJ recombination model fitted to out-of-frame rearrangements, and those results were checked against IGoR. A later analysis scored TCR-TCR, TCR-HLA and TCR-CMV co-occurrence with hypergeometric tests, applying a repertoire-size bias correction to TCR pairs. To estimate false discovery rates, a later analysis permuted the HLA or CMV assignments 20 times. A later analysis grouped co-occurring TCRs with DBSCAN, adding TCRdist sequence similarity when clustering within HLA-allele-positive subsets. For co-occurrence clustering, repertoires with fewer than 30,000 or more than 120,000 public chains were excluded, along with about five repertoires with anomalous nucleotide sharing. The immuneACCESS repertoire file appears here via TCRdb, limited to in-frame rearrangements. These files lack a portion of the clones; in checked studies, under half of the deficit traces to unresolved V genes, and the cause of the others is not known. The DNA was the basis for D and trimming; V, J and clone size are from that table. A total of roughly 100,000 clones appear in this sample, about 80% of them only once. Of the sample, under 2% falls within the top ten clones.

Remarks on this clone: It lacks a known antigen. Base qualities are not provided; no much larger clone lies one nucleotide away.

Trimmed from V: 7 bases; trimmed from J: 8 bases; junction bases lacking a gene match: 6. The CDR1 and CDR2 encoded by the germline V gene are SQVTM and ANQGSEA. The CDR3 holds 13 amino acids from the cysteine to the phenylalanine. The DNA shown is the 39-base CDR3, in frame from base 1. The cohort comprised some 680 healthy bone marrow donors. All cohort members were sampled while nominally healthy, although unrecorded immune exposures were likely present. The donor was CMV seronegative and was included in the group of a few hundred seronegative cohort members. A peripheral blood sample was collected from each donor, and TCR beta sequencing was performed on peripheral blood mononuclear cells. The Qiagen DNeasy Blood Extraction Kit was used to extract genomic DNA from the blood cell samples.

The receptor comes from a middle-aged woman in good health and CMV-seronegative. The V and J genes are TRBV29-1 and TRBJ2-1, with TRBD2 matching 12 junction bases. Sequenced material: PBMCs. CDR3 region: CSASTSGSYEQFF. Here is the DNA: TGCAGCGCCTCGACTAGCGGGAGTTATGAGCAGTTCTTC.